These 5 T cell receptor beta chains originate from one sample sequenced in a study of immune evolution from preneoplasia to lung adenocarcinoma. Only in-frame clones appear in the TCRdb table, and some are missing; sequencing was by immunoSEQ multiplex PCR. The sample holds some 15,000 clones; about four fifths are singletons and the top ten take around 3%. Sequenced input: FFPE minimally invasive lung adenocarcinoma tissue. These receptors originate from a person aged 55-80 years with lung adenocarcinoma.

This sequence joins TRBV5-1 and TRBJ1-5, with no clear D. The length of the CDR3 is 16 residues. Per germline, CDR1 SGHRS and CDR2 YFSETQ. V was trimmed by 1 base and J by 4 bases, leaving 15 bases between them. The CDR3 spells CASSLMPTASNQPQHF. The DNA for the CDR3 is TGCGCCAGCAGCTTGATGCCGACGGCGTCTAATCAGCCCCAGCATTTT.

V is TRBV5-6 and J is TRBJ1-4; 11 nucleotides line up with TRBD1. The V gene's germline CDR1 is SGHDT and CDR2 YYEEEE. This CDR3 spans 14 amino acids. Losses at the gene ends were 4 bases for V and 8 bases for J; bases not matched to a gene: 4. The CDR3, as DNA: TGTGCCAGCAGCCCGGACAGGGGGCACGAAAAACTGTTTTTT. Translation gives CASSPDRGHEKLFF. Looking up the rest from reference TRBV5-6 and TRBJ1-4 gives the full variable domain: DAGVTQSPTHLIKTRGQQVTLRCSPKSGHDTVSWYQQALGQGPQFIFQYYEEEERQRGNFPDRFSGHQFPNYSSELNVNALLLGDSALYLCASSPDRGHEKLFFGSGTQLSVL.

The V gene is TRBV28, the J gene TRBJ2-5; D might be TRBD1 or TRBD2, each matching 5 bases. Germline V gene lookup returns CDR1 MDHEN and CDR2 SYDVKM. The CDR3 contains 16 residues. With 2 bases removed from V and 7 bases from J, the gap between germline ends came to 20 bases. In nucleotides, the CDR3 is TGTGCCAGCAGTTTACTATCTAATATGGGGACGGGGACCCAGTACTTC. It codes for CASSLLSNMGTGTQYF. Together with reference TRBV28 and TRBJ2-5, the CDR3 gives the full variable domain: DVKVTQSSRYLVKRTGEKVFLECVQDMDHENMFWYRQDPGLGLRLIYFSYDVKMKEKGDIPEGYSVSREKKERFSLILESASTNQTSMYLCASSLLSNMGTGTQYFGPGTRLLVL.

This chain links TRBV5-6 with TRBJ2-1, with D perhaps matching TRBD1 or TRBD2 (5 bases each). Germline values: CDR1 SGHDT, CDR2 YYEEEE. The V end was cut by 1 base, the J end by 11 bases, with 10 bases between. This CDR3 has 12 amino acids. The CDR3 is CASSLRGAQQFF. The CDR3 coding sequence is TGTGCCAGCAGCTTGCGAGGGGCCCAGCAGTTCTTC.

The rearrangement uses TRBV19 and TRBJ2-4; 10 nucleotides line up with TRBD2. The ends lost 0 bases at V and 9 bases at J; junction bases unmatched: 5. Germline CDR1 and CDR2: LNHDA and SQIVND (reference sequence). This CDR3 spans 15 amino acids. CDR3 region: CASSIDGTSDGIQYF. CDR3 sequence (DNA): TGTGCCAGTAGTATAGATGGGACTAGCGATGGCATTCAGTACTTC.